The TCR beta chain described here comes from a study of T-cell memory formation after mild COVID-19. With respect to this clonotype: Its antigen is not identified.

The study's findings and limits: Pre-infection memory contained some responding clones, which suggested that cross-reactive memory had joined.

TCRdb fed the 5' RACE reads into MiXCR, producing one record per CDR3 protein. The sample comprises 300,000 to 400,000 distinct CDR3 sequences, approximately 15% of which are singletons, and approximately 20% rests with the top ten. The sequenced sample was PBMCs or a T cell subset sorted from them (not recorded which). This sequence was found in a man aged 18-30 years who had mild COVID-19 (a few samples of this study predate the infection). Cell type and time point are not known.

CDR3: CASSHGSPTDTQYF. CDR3 DNA sequence: TGTGCCAGCTCACACGGGAGTCCCACAGATACGCAGTATTTT. The V and J genes are TRBV18 and TRBJ2-3; D may be TRBD2 (6 bases). This CDR3 contains 14 residues. V was shortened by 4 bases and J by 2 bases, with 10 bases between the two germline ends. Germline-derived CDR1 and CDR2 are KGHSH and LQKENI. The variable domain in full, completed from reference TRBV18 and TRBJ2-3, reads NAGVMQNPRHLVRRRGQEARLRCSPMKGHSHVYWYRQLPEEGLKFMVYLQKENIIDESGMPKERFSAEFPKEGPSILRIQQVVRGDSAAYFCASSHGSPTDTQYFGPGTRLTVL.